The rows below give T cell receptor beta chains drawn from one sample of a study of cytomegalovirus exposure and HLA in healthy donors. Generated by immunoSEQ multiplex PCR, the TCRdb table keeps only in-frame clones and is missing some. The sample carries 250,000 to 300,000 clones, 90% recorded once. The sequenced material came from PBMCs. These receptors originate from a woman between 18 and 29 years old in good health and CMV-seronegative. Both conserved end residues are part of each CDR3. Each record gives: D gene, V gene, clone size, J gene, CDR3 protein, CDR3 DNA. D genes are given only for firm matches. Expanded clones get a size class; other rows say once, few or many, or leave the size out.

>TRBD2|TRBV30|NA|TRBJ2-7
CAWSVPLTSGGISYEQYF
TGTGCCTGGAGTGTCCCCCTTACTAGCGGGGGCATCTCCTACGAGCAGTACTTC
>NA|TRBV7-9|NA|TRBJ1-3
CASSFVAGSSGNTIYF
TGTGCCAGCAGCTTCGTCGCAGGGTCTTCTGGAAACACCATATATTTT
>NA|TRBV6-1|NA|TRBJ2-5
CASSESGGPRTQYF
TGTGCCAGCAGTGAAAGTGGGGGCCCCCGGACCCAGTACTTC
>TRBD1|TRBV7-9|NA|TRBJ1-2
CASSFPGQGLYGYTF
TGTGCCAGCAGCTTTCCGGGACAGGGGCTCTATGGCTACACCTTC
>TRBD2|TRBV19|NA|TRBJ2-3
CASSRAGLAGELDTQYF
TGTGCCAGTAGTAGAGCGGGACTAGCGGGGGAGCTAGATACGCAGTATTTT
>TRBD1|TRBV5-7|NA|TRBJ1-2
CASSLEGRGRGGYTF
TGTGCCAGCAGCTTGGAGGGCAGGGGGCGCGGTGGCTACACCTTC
>TRBD1|TRBV5-4|NA|TRBJ2-6
CASSGGQGASGANVLTF
TGTGCCAGCAGCGGCGGACAGGGGGCCTCTGGGGCCAACGTCCTGACTTTC
>TRBD2|TRBV6-4|NA|TRBJ2-3
CASSEGRGSTDTQYF
TGTGCCAGCAGTGAAGGGCGGGGGAGCACAGATACGCAGTATTTT
>TRBD2|TRBV5-4|NA|TRBJ2-1
CASSLERGLALEQFF
TGTGCCAGCAGCTTGGAGAGAGGACTAGCTCTTGAGCAGTTCTTC
>TRBD2|TRBV7-9|NA|TRBJ2-1
CASSLRSGGNEQFF
TGTGCCAGCAGCTTAAGGAGCGGGGGGAATGAGCAGTTCTTC
>NA|TRBV5-1|few|TRBJ1-5
CASSSVGGQPQHF
TGCGCCAGCAGCTCCGTCGGGGGTCAGCCCCAGCATTTT
>TRBD1|TRBV28|NA|TRBJ2-7
CASSSPGQGYYEQYF
TGTGCCAGCAGTTCACCGGGACAGGGGTATTACGAGCAGTACTTC
>NA|TRBV19|NA|TRBJ1-6
CASSIRGGTGSPLHF
TGTGCCAGTAGTATCAGGGGAGGGACGGGTTCACCCCTCCACTTT
>TRBD2|TRBV5-1|NA|TRBJ2-3
CASSLGGTTTDTQYF
TGCGCCAGCAGCTTGGGGGGGACTACCACAGATACGCAGTATTTT
>NA|TRBV4-1|few|TRBJ1-2
CASSHRQTNYGYTF
TGCGCCAGCAGCCATCGACAGACAAACTATGGCTACACCTTC
>NA|TRBV2|NA|TRBJ1-5
CASRNDRNAPQHF
TGTGCCAGCAGAAACGACAGGAATGCGCCCCAGCATTTT
>TRBD2|TRBV5-1|NA|TRBJ2-1
CASSGVSGGHTLSSYNEQFF
TGCGCCAGCAGCGGGGTTAGCGGGGGACATACGCTAAGCTCCTACAATGAGCAGTTCTTC
>TRBD2|TRBV5-1|NA|TRBJ2-1
CASERGGAQRNEQFF
TGCGCCAGCGAGCGCGGGGGGGCTCAGAGGAATGAGCAGTTCTTC
>TRBD2|TRBV5-6|NA|TRBJ2-3
CASSSLSGGDTQYF
TGTGCCAGCAGCTCCCTTAGCGGGGGAGATACGCAGTATTTT
>TRBD2|TRBV6-4|NA|TRBJ2-1
CASSEIAGAPYNEQFF
TGTGCCAGCAGTGAAATAGCGGGGGCACCCTACAATGAGCAGTTCTTC
>TRBD1|TRBV11-2|NA|TRBJ2-4
CASTAGQVAIQYF
TGTGCCAGCACTGCGGGACAGGTAGCCATTCAGTACTTC
>TRBD1|TRBV10-3|once|TRBJ1-1
CAISEPNRGRGTEAFF
TGTGCCATCAGTGAGCCAAACAGGGGGCGCGGGACTGAAGCTTTCTTT
>TRBD1|TRBV5-1|NA|TRBJ2-1
CASSNRGSYNEQFF
TGCGCCAGCAGCAACAGGGGCTCCTACAATGAGCAGTTCTTC
>NA|TRBV18|NA|TRBJ1-3
CASSAQMGGSSGNTIYF
TGTGCCAGCTCAGCCCAGATGGGGGGAAGCTCTGGAAACACCATATATTTT
>TRBD1|TRBV6-5|NA|TRBJ1-6
CASSEQGRNSPLHF
TGTGCCAGCAGTGAACAGGGGAGGAATTCACCCCTCCACTTT
>NA|TRBV7-8|NA|TRBJ2-2
CASSHRLAGELFF
TGTGCCAGCAGCCACAGACTAGCCGGGGAGCTGTTTTTT
>NA|TRBV7-9|few|TRBJ1-3
CASSLRGNGNTIYF
TGTGCCAGCAGCTTAAGAGGGAATGGAAACACCATATATTTT
>NA|TRBV9|NA|TRBJ1-1
CASSVSTTRLNTEAFF
TGTGCCAGCAGCGTCAGTACGACACGGCTGAACACTGAAGCTTTCTTT
>TRBD1|TRBV10-3|NA|TRBJ1-5
CAISEGTGDGNQPQHF
TGTGCCATCAGTGAGGGGACAGGGGACGGCAATCAGCCCCAGCATTTT
>NA|TRBV6-6|NA|TRBJ2-1
CASSYAGGVRKQFF
TGTGCCAGCAGTTACGCGGGTGGTGTGAGGAAACAGTTCTTC
>NA|TRBV29-1|NA|TRBJ2-3
CSAPTSTDTQYF
TGCAGCGCCCCGACTAGCACAGATACGCAGTATTTT
>TRBD1|TRBV5-5|NA|TRBJ2-7
CASSGRDRVHEQYF
TGTGCCAGCAGCGGAAGGGACAGGGTCCACGAGCAGTACTTC
>NA|TRBV11-2|NA|TRBJ1-2
CASSLFGVGNYGYTF
TGTGCCAGCAGCCTATTCGGGGTGGGGAACTATGGCTACACCTTC